The text below deals with one T cell receptor (beta chain). This entry is derived from a study of blood T cell repertoires in COVID-19. Study summary: Nucleic acid was either cDNA or gDNA, and it came from T cells, B-cell-depleted T cells, or PBMCs.

The assay was immunoSEQ multiplex PCR, and TCRdb's table has in-frame clones only and misses some. Among 150,000 to 200,000 clones listed, about nine tenths were seen once. V lost 0 bases to trimming and J lost 1 base, with 11 bases between them. Per germline, CDR1 KGHDR and CDR2 SFDVKD. CDR3 size: 16 residues. Sample: peripheral blood. J is TRBJ1-1 and V is TRBV24-1; no definite D call. The receptor's source is a man aged 40-50 years with acute or convalescent COVID-19. The CDR3 here is CATSDLHYGPNTEAFF. Written as DNA, the CDR3 is TGTGCCACCAGTGATTTGCACTACGGTCCGAACACTGAAGCTTTCTTT.